The rows below give T cell receptor beta chains drawn from one sample of a study of cytomegalovirus exposure and HLA in healthy donors. Assay used: immunoSEQ multiplex PCR; TCRdb lists only in-frame clones, some missing. Here the sample spans about 130,000 clones, 75% to 90% being singletons. Sequencing used PBMCs. These receptors originate from a woman younger than 35 in good health and CMV-seropositive. CDR3s include the opening cysteine and the closing phenylalanine or tryptophan. The order of the fields is V gene, J gene, D gene, clone size, CDR3 protein, CDR3 DNA. A D gene is named only where the DNA matches it firmly. A row's size may be missing; if present it is once, few, many or a size class.

TRBV7-2	TRBJ1-6	-	-	CASSPPNSPLHF	TGTGCCAGCAGTCCCCCAAATTCACCCCTCCACTTT
TRBV2	TRBJ2-7	-	-	CASSDSLAEQYF	TGTGCCAGCAGTGACTCCCTGGCCGAGCAGTACTTC
TRBV4-1	TRBJ2-1	TRBD2	once	CASSQDRLAGTSYNEQFF	TGCGCCAGCAGCCAAGACCGACTAGCGGGGACCTCCTACAATGAGCAGTTCTTC
TRBV6-6	TRBJ2-7	-	-	CAVRRGTYEQYF	TGTGCCGTCCGGAGGGGCACCTACGAGCAGTACTTC
TRBV6-5	TRBJ1-1	-	-	CATLFDRFGTEAFF	TGTGCCACCCTTTTTGACAGGTTTGGCACTGAAGCTTTCTTT
TRBV7-2	TRBJ2-5	TRBD2	-	CASSPGTSGGVIETQYF	TGTGCCAGCAGCCCGGGGACTAGCGGGGGGGTAATAGAGACCCAGTACTTC
TRBV9	TRBJ2-1	-	once	CASSVVAAGNEQFF	TGTGCCAGCAGCGTAGTTGCAGCAGGGAATGAGCAGTTCTTC
TRBV5-6	TRBJ2-2	TRBD1	-	CASSLGTAQNTGELFF	TGTGCCAGCAGCCTAGGGACAGCGCAGAACACCGGGGAGCTGTTTTTT
TRBV2	TRBJ2-5	-	-	CASRENEVVQTQYF	TGTGCCAGCAGGGAAAATGAGGTGGTGCAGACCCAGTACTTC
TRBV15	TRBJ2-7	-	-	CATSAGDYEQYF	TGTGCCACCAGCGCAGGGGACTACGAGCAGTACTTC
TRBV27	TRBJ1-2	-	-	CASSPKQGNLYGYTF	TGTGCCAGCAGTCCCAAACAGGGCAACCTCTATGGCTACACCTTC
TRBV6-6	TRBJ2-1	TRBD2	-	CASSWTSGGSNNEQFF	TGTGCCAGCAGTTGGACTAGCGGGGGGTCAAACAATGAGCAGTTCTTC
TRBV5-5	TRBJ2-1	-	-	CASSLVLALGNEQFF	TGTGCCAGCAGCTTGGTTCTAGCATTAGGCAATGAGCAGTTCTTC
TRBV7-2	TRBJ1-6	-	-	CASSLGGGFYNSPLHF	TGTGCCAGCAGCTTAGGCGGTGGTTTCTATAATTCACCCCTCCACTTT
TRBV4-2	TRBJ2-3	TRBD2	-	CASSQALAGGADTQYF	TGTGCCAGCAGCCAAGCCCTAGCGGGGGGTGCAGATACGCAGTATTTT
TRBV6-5	TRBJ1-2	TRBD1	-	CASRDRRGYGYTF	TGTGCCAGCAGAGATCGCAGGGGGTATGGCTACACCTTC
TRBV28	TRBJ2-5	TRBD1	-	CASRTLTGARGRETQYF	TGTGCCAGCAGAACCTTGACAGGGGCGAGGGGGCGAGAGACCCAGTACTTC
TRBV28	TRBJ2-1	-	-	CATKRVADHNEQFF	TGTGCCACCAAGCGGGTAGCGGATCACAATGAGCAGTTCTTC
TRBV21-1	TRBJ1-4	-	once	CASSKAASTNEKLFF	TGTGCCAGCAGCAAAGCGGCCTCGACTAATGAAAAACTGTTTTTT
TRBV27	TRBJ2-3	TRBD2	-	CASSLSAGTSGGQSTDTQYF	TGTGCCAGCAGTTTATCGGCGGGGACTAGCGGGGGGCAGAGCACAGATACGCAGTATTTT
TRBV19	TRBJ1-1	-	-	CASSRAVLSNTEAFF	TGTGCCAGTAGTAGAGCGGTTTTGTCCAACACTGAAGCTTTCTTT
TRBV29-1	TRBJ1-4	TRBD1	-	CSVSGGPNEKLFF	TGCAGCGTTTCAGGGGGCCCTAATGAAAAACTGTTTTTT
TRBV15	TRBJ2-2	-	-	CATSRVTEVGELFF	TGTGCCACCAGCAGAGTAACGGAGGTCGGGGAGCTGTTTTTT
TRBV7-2	TRBJ1-4	-	-	CASSATGRVDEKLFF	TGTGCCAGCAGCGCGACGGGCAGGGTGGATGAAAAACTGTTTTTT
TRBV2	TRBJ2-7	TRBD2	-	CASKPPGLAENEQYF	TGTGCCAGCAAGCCCCCGGGACTAGCTGAAAACGAGCAGTACTTC
TRBV5-1	TRBJ1-2	-	-	CASSSKGGADYGYTF	TGCGCCAGCAGCTCTAAGGGTGGAGCGGACTATGGCTACACCTTC
TRBV7-8	TRBJ1-2	-	-	CASSLPGTPAGYTF	TGTGCCAGCAGCTTACCAGGGACTCCAGCAGGCTACACCTTC
TRBV14	TRBJ2-7	TRBD1	-	CASSLIDRGRSYEQYF	TGTGCCAGCAGTCTTATCGACAGGGGCCGGTCCTACGAGCAGTACTTC
TRBV7-2	TRBJ2-3	TRBD2	-	CASTRTSGGADTQYF	TGTGCCAGCACCAGGACTAGCGGGGGGGCAGATACGCAGTATTTT
TRBV6-1	TRBJ2-5	-	-	CASSGGLRQETQYF	TGTGCCAGCAGTGGGGGACTGCGACAAGAGACCCAGTACTTC
TRBV4-1	TRBJ1-1	TRBD1	-	CASSQARGQGRAFF	TGCGCCAGCAGCCAAGCAAGGGGACAGGGCCGAGCTTTCTTT
TRBV6-5	TRBJ2-2	TRBD1	-	CASSFGTGGDTGELFF	TGTGCCAGCAGTTTTGGGACAGGGGGCGATACCGGGGAGCTGTTTTTT
TRBV11-2	TRBJ1-2	-	once	CASSSWGRPGRGYTF	TGTGCCAGCAGCAGTTGGGGGCGACCGGGACGCGGCTACACCTTC
TRBV5-1	TRBJ1-5	-	-	CASSLESDGGTHSNQPQHF	TGCGCCAGCAGCTTGGAATCGGATGGCGGAACTCATAGCAATCAGCCCCAGCATTTT
TRBV12-2	TRBJ1-6	-	-	CASRLEARKRHSPLHF	TGTGCAAGTCGCTTAGAAGCCCGCAAGCGGCATTCACCCCTCCACTTT
TRBV9	TRBJ2-1	TRBD2	-	CASSLLTSGGIGPGNEQFF	TGTGCCAGCAGCTTACTGACTAGCGGGGGGATCGGCCCTGGGAATGAGCAGTTCTTC
TRBV28	TRBJ1-1	-	-	CASTLGGDGAFF	TGTGCCAGCACCCTAGGGGGGGATGGAGCTTTCTTT
TRBV7-9	TRBJ1-2	-	-	CASSLGPGDGYTF	TGTGCCAGCAGCTTAGGGCCAGGGGATGGCTACACCTTC
TRBV4-1	TRBJ1-5	TRBD1	few	CASSLGQGPRNQPQHF	TGCGCCAGCAGCCTCGGACAGGGCCCTCGCAATCAGCCCCAGCATTTT
TRBV25-1	TRBJ1-4	-	-	CASREEVRGKLFF	TGTGCCAGCAGAGAAGAGGTGCGCGGAAAACTGTTTTTT
TRBV6-8	TRBJ2-7	TRBD2	-	CASSWGTSVHEQYF	TGTGCCAGCAGTTGGGGGACTAGCGTGCACGAGCAGTACTTC
TRBV11-1	TRBJ2-2	TRBD1	-	CASSGGQGLMTGELFF	TGTGCCAGCAGCGGGGGACAGGGTTTGATGACCGGGGAGCTGTTTTTT
TRBV6-5	TRBJ1-2	TRBD1	many	CASSYEDRGGYGYTF	TGTGCCAGCAGTTACGAGGACAGGGGAGGCTATGGCTACACCTTC
TRBV19	TRBJ1-2	TRBD1	-	CASSMTGYDGYTF	TGTGCCAGTAGTATGACAGGGTACGATGGCTACACCTTC
TRBV6-5	TRBJ2-2	-	-	CASSYAGGELFF	TGTGCCAGCAGTTACGCGGGCGGGGAGCTGTTTTTT
TRBV18	TRBJ1-2	TRBD1	-	CASSPGTGDYGYTF	TGTGCCAGCTCACCGGGGACAGGGGACTATGGCTACACCTTC
TRBV27	TRBJ1-5	TRBD1	-	CASSNTRTGWGQPQHF	TGTGCCAGCAGCAATACCCGGACAGGGTGGGGTCAGCCCCAGCATTTT
TRBV9	TRBJ2-3	-	-	CASSVVGGATDTQYF	TGTGCCAGCAGCGTAGTAGGCGGGGCCACAGATACGCAGTATTTT
TRBV5-1	TRBJ1-2	TRBD1	-	CASSFAGGEGYTF	TGCGCCAGCAGCTTCGCAGGGGGCGAGGGCTACACCTTC
TRBV9	TRBJ2-1	-	-	CASSVDPVPGGYNEQFF	TGTGCCAGCAGCGTGGATCCAGTCCCTGGAGGTTACAATGAGCAGTTCTTC